This is a list of T cell receptor beta chains from one sample in a study of T-cell reconstitution after alpha-beta-depleted transplantation in children. TCRdb itself ran the PCR reads through MiXCR, one entry per CDR3 protein. The sample contains 200,000 to 250,000 distinct CDR3 sequences, approximately 10% of which appear only once. The sample here was PBMCs, taken before TCRalphabeta/CD19-depleted stem cell transplant. Receptor source: a child under two years old with acute myeloid leukemia, due to receive a stem cell transplant. The CDR3 runs from the conserved cysteine through the conserved F or W. The D gene is left open where the match is weak. Clone size, where shown, is once, few, many, or a class for clones that have expanded.

.,many,TRBV20-1,TRBJ1-1,CSASKGAGDTEAFF,TGCAGTGCTAGTAAAGGGGCGGGTGACACTGAAGCTTTCTTT
TRBD2,many,TRBV5-1,TRBJ2-1,CASSLPSGGGVDNEQFF,TGCGCCAGCAGCTTGCCCTCGGGGGGAGGGGTGGACAATGAGCAGTTCTTC
.,many,TRBV20-1,TRBJ2-7,CSARERGYEQYF,TGCAGTGCTAGAGAGAGAGGGTACGAGCAGTACTTC
.,many,TRBV12-3/TRBV12-4,TRBJ2-2,CASSRTRNTGELFF,TGTGCCAGCAGCCGTACACGGAACACCGGGGAGCTGTTTTTT
.,many,TRBV29-1,TRBJ1-4,CSVQTGLGEKLFF,TGCAGCGTACAGACGGGTTTAGGAGAAAAACTGTTTTTT
TRBD2,.,TRBV11-3,TRBJ2-3,CASSAGTGLAGGDTQYF,TGTGCCAGCAGCGCCGGAACCGGACTAGCGGGGGGAGATACGCAGTATTTT
TRBD1,few,TRBV4-1,TRBJ1-5,CASSQGYGWTGGRYSNQPQHF,TGCGCCAGCAGCCAAGGATATGGATGGACAGGGGGGCGATATAGCAATCAGCCCCAGCATTTT
.,many,TRBV28,TRBJ1-2,CASSFLGQDYGYTF,TGTGCCAGCAGTTTTCTGGGACAAGACTATGGCTACACCTTC
TRBD1,many,TRBV20-1,TRBJ1-2,CSASWTGYGYTF,TGCAGTGCTAGTTGGACAGGGTATGGCTACACCTTC
TRBD2,many,TRBV5-6,TRBJ2-7,CASSFFVSGSDEQYF,TGTGCCAGCAGCTTTTTTGTTAGCGGGAGCGACGAGCAGTACTTC
.,many,TRBV9,TRBJ2-3,CASSVERDTQYF,TGTGCCAGCAGCGTAGAAAGAGATACGCAGTATTTT
.,many,TRBV20-1,TRBJ1-2,CSARWAASYGYTF,TGCAGTGCTAGATGGGCTGCCTCCTATGGCTACACCTTC
TRBD1,.,TRBV12-3/TRBV12-4,TRBJ1-5,CASSFDGTAQPQHF,TGTGCCAGCAGTTTTGACGGGACAGCTCAGCCCCAGCATTTT
TRBD2,many,TRBV7-7,TRBJ2-5,CASSPTSGLETQYF,TGTGCCAGCAGCCCCACTAGCGGGCTGGAGACCCAGTACTTC
TRBD2,many,TRBV29-1,TRBJ2-3,CSVEFVLGTSGRADTQYF,TGCAGCGTGGAATTCGTTCTTGGGACTAGCGGGAGGGCAGATACGCAGTATTTT
.,.,TRBV5-2,TRBJ2-2,CAMGSAISGELFF,TGTGCCATGGGCTCTGCAATCTCCGGGGAGCTGTTTTTT
TRBD1,few,TRBV3-1,TRBJ2-7,CASSQAGTANYEQYF,TGTGCCAGCAGCCAAGCCGGGACAGCGAACTACGAGCAGTACTTC
TRBD2,many,TRBV12-3/TRBV12-4,TRBJ2-7,CASRVSGSMSYEQYF,TGTGCCAGCAGAGTTAGCGGGAGTATGTCCTACGAGCAGTACTTC
.,many,TRBV27,TRBJ2-3,CARGLEAARTDTQYF,TGTGCCAGAGGCCTAGAAGCGGCCCGCACAGATACGCAGTATTTT
.,many,TRBV28,TRBJ2-1,CASSASGEQFF,TGTGCCAGCAGTGCAAGCGGTGAGCAGTTCTTC
.,many,TRBV6-5,TRBJ1-5,CASSPTVRQPQHF,TGTGCCAGCAGCCCGACAGTAAGGCAGCCCCAGCATTTT
.,many,TRBV7-2,TRBJ2-1,CASSLTWTNYNEQFF,TGTGCCAGCAGCTTAACCTGGACAAATTACAATGAGCAGTTCTTC
.,many,TRBV3-1,TRBJ1-2,CASTSGTDYGYTF,TGTGCCAGCACCTCTGGGACTGACTATGGCTACACCTTC
TRBD1,many,TRBV18,TRBJ1-1,CASSLGQGNTEAFF,TGTGCCAGCAGCTTAGGACAGGGGAACACTGAAGCTTTCTTT
.,many,TRBV29-1,TRBJ1-1,CSVGLMNTEAFF,TGCAGCGTCGGACTGATGAACACTGAAGCTTTCTTT
.,many,TRBV27,TRBJ2-1,CASSRNSYNEQFF,TGTGCCAGCAGCCGAAACTCCTACAATGAGCAGTTCTTC
TRBD1,many,TRBV7-9,TRBJ1-5,CASSPDRGYSNQPQHF,TGTGCCAGCAGCCCCGACAGGGGGTATAGCAATCAGCCCCAGCATTTT
.,many,TRBV20-1,TRBJ2-3,CSALNGNTQYF,TGCAGTGCTCTAAATGGGAATACGCAGTATTTT
TRBD1,many,TRBV5-1,TRBJ1-2,CASSSMPGQGYGYTF,TGCGCCAGCAGCTCGATGCCGGGACAGGGATATGGCTACACCTTC
.,many,TRBV28,TRBJ1-6,CASSSGTNTSPLHF,TGTGCCAGCAGCTCCGGGACAAATACTTCACCCCTCCACTTT
TRBD1,many,TRBV5-1,TRBJ2-3,CASSPMTGSDTQYF,TGCGCCAGCAGCCCAATGACAGGGTCAGATACGCAGTATTTT
.,many,TRBV20-1,TRBJ2-3,CSARDDGKTDTQYF,TGCAGTGCTAGAGATGACGGGAAGACAGATACGCAGTATTTT
TRBD2,many,TRBV12-3/TRBV12-4,TRBJ2-2,CASRVLATGELFF,TGTGCCAGCAGGGTACTAGCGACCGGGGAGCTGTTTTTT
TRBD1,.,TRBV25-1,TRBJ2-2,CASRRGQPSDTGELFF,TGTGCCAGCAGGAGGGGGCAGCCCTCGGACACCGGGGAGCTGTTTTTT
TRBD2,many,TRBV5-1,TRBJ2-7,CASSPGGGRVSEYEQYF,TGCGCCAGCAGCCCTGGAGGCGGGAGGGTCTCGGAGTACGAGCAGTACTTC
.,many,TRBV20-1,TRBJ2-2,CSARGRGIGELFF,TGCAGTGCTAGAGGTCGGGGGATCGGGGAGCTGTTTTTT